This T cell receptor (beta chain) was documented in a study of tumor-infiltrating lymphocytes in oesophageal squamous cell carcinoma. The CDR3 is made up of 15 amino acids. Germline V gives CDR1 SGHAT, CDR2 FQNNGV. V lost 0 bases and J lost 5, with 13 bases in between. A single record per CDR3 protein comes from TCRdb applying MiXCR to the reads. The repertoire consists of 9,500 to 14,000 distinct CDR3 sequences, with roughly three fifths occurring once and the leading ten covering under 60%. The source material was blood. This chain joins TRBV11-2 and TRBJ1-2; maybe TRBD1 (5 bases). The TCR sequence derives from a female donor with esophageal squamous cell carcinoma. The CDR3 sequence is CASSLDPSGSYGYTF. Here the CDR3 DNA reads TGTGCCAGCAGCTTAGATCCATCAGGGTCGTATGGCTACACCTTC.